What follows describes a single T cell receptor (beta chain). This entry is derived from a study of blood T cell repertoires in COVID-19. The cohort comprised adults aged about 18 to 100 years residing in approximately 25 US areas. Donors of Cohort 3 who recovered were those that had two negative PCRs, clearance, or symptom resolution. CDR1 and CDR2 from the germline V gene are KGHSH and LQKENI. J was trimmed by 8 bases and V by 4 bases; bases with no gene match: 10. The CDR3 has 14 amino acids. Sequenced by immunoSEQ multiplex PCR; TCRdb stores in-frame clones only, minus some. The sample lists a few hundred thousand clones, around 90% occurring once.

Input material: PBMCs or T cells enriched from blood (not recorded which). This sequence joins TRBV18 and TRBJ1-2, with TRBD1 identical over 7 bases. This receptor was identified in a man aged 25-45 years who had recovered from COVID-19. DNA for the CDR3: TGTGCCAGCTCACAATCGACAGGGCAAGGCGGCTACACCTTC. Its protein product is CASSQSTGQGGYTF.